This TCR beta chain was captured in a study of control samples from healthy donors and cancer patients. In its sample, this clone was seen a few times. Germline values: CDR1 LNHDA, CDR2 SQIVND (reference sequence). Trimming shortened V by 7 bases and J by 6 bases, and 16 bases separated the two germline ends. The CDR3 consists of 14 residues. TCRdb's table, derived via immunoSEQ multiplex PCR, lists solely in-frame clones and lacks some. The data hold around 100,000 clones, with around 89% observed a single time. The V gene is TRBV19, the J gene TRBJ2-4; either TRBD1 or TRBD2 may fit D (6 bases each). Sequencing used PBMCs. The sequence was collected from a man aged 55 to 69 with lung cancer. The CDR3 DNA is TGTGCCAGTACCCCTGGAGGAGGGGGAAACATTCAGTACTTC. The encoded protein is CASTPGGGGNIQYF. Complete variable domain (other parts from reference TRBV19 and TRBJ2-4): DGGITQSPKYLFRKEGQNVTLSCEQNLNHDAMYWYRQDPGQGLRLIYYSQIVNDFQKGDIAEGYSVSREKKESFPLTVTSAQKNPTAFYLCASTPGGGGNIQYFGAGTRLSVL.